This T cell receptor (beta chain) was identified in a study of blood T cell repertoires in COVID-19. Study at large: Whether acute or convalescent, the COVID-19 samples came from the United States, Italy and Spain. Nucleic acid was either cDNA or gDNA, and it came from T cells, B-cell-depleted T cells, or PBMCs.

With V trimmed by 7 bases and J by 0 bases, 16 bases remained unmatched. Germline CDR1 SGHAT, CDR2 FQNNGV. The CDR3 loop spans 19 amino acids. In the authors' methods: Reference gene primer amplification gave nucleated cell count estimates. Using immunoSEQ multiplex PCR, the repertoire was profiled, and TCRdb retains in-frame clones only, with some absent. That table is the source of V, J and clone size, and D and trimming were worked out from the DNA. The sample yields approximately 260,000 clones, 75% to 90% seen once. The chain is built from TRBV11-2 and TRBJ2-1; 9 nucleotides agree with TRBD1. The material sequenced was peripheral blood. This receptor was taken from a man in his 60s who had recovered from COVID-19. The CDR3 region is CASMWDRERDSSSYNEQFF. The CDR3 DNA is TGTGCCAGCATGTGGGACAGGGAACGAGATTCTAGCTCCTACAATGAGCAGTTCTTC.